The 19 T cell receptor beta chains given below trace back to one sample, sequenced in a study of response to subunit inactivated influenza vaccine. MiXCR was run by TCRdb on the RT-PCR reads, yielding one entry per CDR3 protein. Among roughly 520,000 distinct CDR3 sequences listed, 25% were seen once. The sample was CD4+ T cells sorted from PBMCs, taken more than 4 days after vaccination. The receptor set was obtained from a man aged 50 to 59 who received an inactivated influenza vaccine.

The chain uses TRBV10-3 and TRBJ2-7; 14 nucleotides align to TRBD2. Trimming removed 2 bases from V and 5 bases from J; junction bases left unmatched: 5. There are 16 residues in the CDR3. Germline lookup yields CDR1 ENHRY and CDR2 SYGVKD. CDR3: CAISEKTSGGANEQYF. CDR3 DNA: TGTGCCATCAGTGAGAAGACTAGCGGGGGGGCAAACGAGCAGTACTTC.

This CDR3 is CASSSNDRAYGYTF. CDR3 nucleotide sequence: TGTGCCAGCAGTTCGAACGACAGGGCCTATGGCTACACCTTC. The V gene is TRBV12-3 or TRBV12-4, the J gene TRBJ1-2; TRBD1 agrees at 7 bases. The CDR3 loop spans 14 amino acids. J lost 4 bases, V lost 4 bases, and 6 bases had no gene match.

V usage is TRBV7-9 and J usage is TRBJ2-5, with a weak D call TRBD1 (5 bases). Between the trimmed V and J ends, which lost 2 bases and 5 bases, there was a span of 12 bases. The germline CDR1 and CDR2 sequences are SEHNR and FQNEAQ (reference sequence). CDR3 length: 14 residues. The CDR3 region is CASSLRETAETQYF. CDR3 nucleotide sequence: TGTGCCAGCAGCTTAAGAGAGACAGCCGAGACCCAGTACTTC.

J is TRBJ2-3 and V is TRBV7-3; 7 bases are a match to TRBD2. This CDR3 has 18 residues. The V segment lost 5 bases and the J segment 4 bases; nucleotides outside the gene matches: 18. The germline V gene has CDR1 SGHTA and CDR2 FQGTGA. Written as DNA, the CDR3 is TGTGCCAGCAGCCCTGAAGTGGAGCGGGGCCGACCCGCAGATACGCAGTATTTT. Its protein is CASSPEVERGRPADTQYF.

This chain links TRBV19 with TRBJ1-1; 8 bases fit TRBD1. With 6 bases clipped from V and 4 bases from J, the junction kept 4 bases outside the gene matches. CDR3 length equals 13 residues. Germline CDR1 LNHDA, CDR2 SQIVND (reference sequence). CDR3 protein: CASSADRVTEAFF. CDR3 coding DNA: TGTGCCAGTAGCGCGGACAGGGTCACTGAAGCTTTCTTT.

The V and J genes are TRBV11-2 and TRBJ2-1; TRBD1 or TRBD2 may be the D gene (5 bases each). The V gene lost 0 bases and the J gene lost 12 bases, with 12 bases spanning the gap. CDR1 and CDR2 from the germline V gene are SGHAT and FQNNGV. This CDR3 has 13 amino acids. CDR3: CASSLDPGRRQFF. CDR3 DNA sequence: TGTGCCAGCAGCTTAGATCCGGGACGACGGCAGTTCTTC.

This chain connects TRBV20-1 to TRBJ1-1; the D gene is possibly TRBD1 (5 bases). CDR3 length: 16 residues. CDR1 is DFQATT and CDR2 is SNEGSKA in the germline V gene (reference sequence). V was shortened by 3 bases and J by 3 bases, with 20 bases between the two germline ends. The CDR3, as DNA: TGCAGTGCTAGTGGGGGGAGAGGGGAGGATTACACTGAAGCTTTCTTT. This translates into CSASGGRGEDYTEAFF.

There are a few counts of this clonotype. The genes are TRBV18 and TRBJ2-1; TRBD2 matches 9 bases. From germline, CDR1 is KGHSH and CDR2 LQKENI. V was pared by 3 bases and J by 8 bases, with 8 bases of the junction left unmatched. The CDR3 is made up of 15 amino acids. The CDR3 is CASSPPSGTSHEQFF. CDR3 coding DNA: TGTGCCAGCTCACCTCCTAGCGGGACCAGCCATGAGCAGTTCTTC.

This clonotype has a count of ten or more. V usage is TRBV12-3 or TRBV12-4 and J usage is TRBJ2-2, with D unclear. V gave up 3 bases and J gave up 6 bases, with 5 bases separating them. This CDR3 has 12 amino acids. CDR3 in amino acids: CASSLSPGELFF. The CDR3 nucleotides read TGTGCCAGCAGTTTGAGCCCCGGGGAGCTGTTTTTT.

V and J are TRBV6-1 and TRBJ2-5, with D perhaps matching TRBD2 (5 bases). The germline gives CDR1 MNHNS, CDR2 SASEGT. This CDR3 region has 13 residues. V lost 5 bases and J 9 bases, leaving 16 bases between the germline ends. CDR3 sequence: CASSRGLAASQYF. The CDR3 DNA reads as TGTGCCAGCAGTCGCGGACTCGCAGCGTCCCAGTACTTC.

The V and J genes are TRBV11-2 and TRBJ2-7, with D unclear. Trimming removed 1 base at V and 2 bases at J, with 9 bases between. The CDR3 has 14 residues. Germline assignment: CDR1 SGHAT and CDR2 FQNNGV. CDR3 nucleotides: TGTGCCAGCAGCTTAGCTCTGGAGACCTACGAGCAGTACTTC. Amino acids: CASSLALETYEQYF.

This clonotype has just a few counts. One end of the junction does not line up with germline, which may come from a read error. The chain uses TRBV20-1 and TRBJ1-2; TRBD1 might be the D (5 bases). Per germline, CDR1 DFQATT and CDR2 SNEGSKA (reference sequence). The CDR3 runs to 10 residues. CDR3 loop: CSASQDIGFF. The CDR3 DNA sequence: TGCAGTGCTAGCCAGGACATAGGGTTCTTC.

Only a few counts were recorded for this clonotype. The chain couples TRBV21-1 to TRBJ2-3; TRBD2 is the table's D call and was not checked against the DNA. TRBV21-1 represents a pseudogene. CDR3 length equals 16 residues. CDR3: CASSKGCGRVTDTQYF. CDR3 bases: TGTGCCAGCAGCAAAGGTTGCGGGAGGGTCACAGATACGCAGTATTTT.

The gene calls are TRBV6-5 and TRBJ2-3, with D perhaps matching TRBD2 (6 bases). CDR3 length: 16 residues. The V and J ends lost 2 bases and 0 bases respectively, with 12 bases between them. The germline CDR1 and CDR2 sequences are MNHEY and SVGAGI. DNA for the CDR3: TGTGCCAGCAGTTACACCGCGGGGCTAAGCACAGATACGCAGTATTTT. Encoded protein: CASSYTAGLSTDTQYF.

V is TRBV9 and J is TRBJ2-5; TRBD1 is a possible D gene (7 bases). Germline V gene lookup returns CDR1 SGDLS and CDR2 YYNGEE. V was trimmed by 0 bases and J by 3 bases, leaving 12 bases between them. There are 15 residues in the CDR3. In DNA form, the CDR3 reads TGTGCCAGCAGCGTAGCGGCAGGGGGGAAAGAGACCCAGTACTTC. This encodes CASSVAAGGKETQYF.

The V and J genes are TRBV7-2 and TRBJ1-2, with 11 nucleotides matching TRBD1. Looked up from germline, CDR1 is SGHTA and CDR2 is FQGNSA. Germline trimming cut 6 bases from V and 5 bases from J; bases unmatched to any gene: 8. This CDR3 is built from 15 residues. CDR3 nucleotides: TGTGCCAGCAGTCCCCGGACAGGGGGCGCATATGGCTACACCTTC. Its translation: CASSPRTGGAYGYTF.

The chain is built from TRBV10-3 and TRBJ2-5; 7 nucleotides match TRBD1. Germline V lookup: CDR1 ENHRY, CDR2 SYGVKD. This CDR3 contains 13 residues. V gave up 4 bases and J gave up 4 bases; unmatched junction bases: 3. The CDR3 sequence: CAISGDRVETQYF. The CDR3 nucleotides read TGTGCCATCAGTGGTGACAGGGTAGAGACCCAGTACTTC.

The rearrangement links TRBV20-1 to TRBJ1-5; D is possibly TRBD1 (5 bases). The CDR3 has 13 residues. Trimming took off 7 bases at V and 2 bases at J, with 12 bases between the two ends. Germline loops: CDR1 DFQATT, CDR2 SNEGSKA (reference sequence). The CDR3 spells CSVWGGGNQPQHF. The DNA for the CDR3 is TGCAGTGTTTGGGGGGGAGGCAATCAGCCCCAGCATTTT.

The CDR3 is CSAPEVGSRTWEQYF. CDR3 DNA sequence: TGCAGTGCTCCAGAAGTAGGGAGCCGGACCTGGGAGCAGTACTTC. The chain has TRBV20-1 and TRBJ2-7; possible D gene TRBD2, 5 bases. The V gene lost 5 bases and the J gene lost 7 bases, with 24 bases spanning the gap. The germline V gene encodes CDR1 DFQATT and CDR2 SNEGSKA (reference sequence). The CDR3 runs 15 residues.